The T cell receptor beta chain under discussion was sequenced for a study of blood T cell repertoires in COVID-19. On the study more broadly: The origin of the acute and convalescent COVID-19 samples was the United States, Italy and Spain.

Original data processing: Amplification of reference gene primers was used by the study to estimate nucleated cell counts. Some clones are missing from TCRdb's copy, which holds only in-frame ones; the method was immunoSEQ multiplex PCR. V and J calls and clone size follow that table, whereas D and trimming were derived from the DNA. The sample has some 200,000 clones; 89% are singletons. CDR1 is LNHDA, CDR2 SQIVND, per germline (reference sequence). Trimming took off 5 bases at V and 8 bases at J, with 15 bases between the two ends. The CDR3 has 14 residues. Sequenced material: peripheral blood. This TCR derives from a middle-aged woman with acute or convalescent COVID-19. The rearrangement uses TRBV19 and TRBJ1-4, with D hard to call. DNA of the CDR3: TGTGCCAGTAGTCTCCCCCTAACCTCAGAAAAACTGTTTTTT. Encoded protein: CASSLPLTSEKLFF.